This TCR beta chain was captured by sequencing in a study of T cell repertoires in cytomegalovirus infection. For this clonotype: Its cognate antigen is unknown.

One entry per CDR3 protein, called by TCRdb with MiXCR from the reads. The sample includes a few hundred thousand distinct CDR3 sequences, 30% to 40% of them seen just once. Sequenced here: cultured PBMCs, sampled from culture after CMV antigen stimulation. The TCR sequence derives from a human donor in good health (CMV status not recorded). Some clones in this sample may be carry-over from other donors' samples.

The CDR3: CASSYSSQGQPQHF. CDR3 nucleotide sequence: TGTGCCAGCAGTTACTCGTCTCAGGGTCAGCCCCAGCATTTT. This sequence joins TRBV6-2 or TRBV6-3 and TRBJ1-5, with D maybe TRBD1 (5 bases). Trimming stripped 0 bases from V and 6 bases from J, with 9 bases between. Germline CDR1 and CDR2: MNHEY and SVGEGT. The CDR3 sequence is 14 residues long.